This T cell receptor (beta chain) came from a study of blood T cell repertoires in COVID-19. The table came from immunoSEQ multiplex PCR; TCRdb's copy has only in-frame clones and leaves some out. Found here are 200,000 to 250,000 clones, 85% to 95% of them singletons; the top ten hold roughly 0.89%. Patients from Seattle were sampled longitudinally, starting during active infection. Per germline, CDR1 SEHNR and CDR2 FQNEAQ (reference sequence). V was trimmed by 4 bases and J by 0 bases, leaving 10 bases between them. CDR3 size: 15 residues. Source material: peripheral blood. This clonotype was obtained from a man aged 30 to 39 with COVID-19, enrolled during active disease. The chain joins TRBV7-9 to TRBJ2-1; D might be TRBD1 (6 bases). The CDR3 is CASSSETGSYNEQFF. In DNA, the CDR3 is TGTGCCAGCAGCTCCGAGACAGGCTCCTACAATGAGCAGTTCTTC.